The entry that follows covers one T cell receptor (beta chain) sequence. This sample is drawn from a study of technical replicates of blood from several donors. Assay: immunoSEQ multiplex PCR; the TCRdb copy retains only in-frame clones and omits some. The sample has roughly 90,000 clones, 94% seen once. Sequencing was performed on T cells isolated from PBMCs. The sequence derives from a human donor in good health.

The chain's CDR3 is CAIRGSASKPQHF. The DNA for the CDR3 is TGTGCCATCCGAGGGAGCGCATCGAAGCCCCAGCATTTT. V usage is TRBV28 and J usage is TRBJ1-5; D is unresolved. Germline values: CDR1 MDHEN, CDR2 SYDVKM. Trimming shortened V by 10 bases and J by 8 bases, and 18 bases separated the two germline ends. This CDR3 spans 13 amino acids. The variable domain in full, completed from reference TRBV28 and TRBJ1-5, reads DVKVTQSSRYLVKRTGEKVFLECVQDMDHENMFWYRQDPGLGLRLIYFSYDVKMKEKGDIPEGYSVSREKKERFSLILESASTNQTSMYLCAIRGSASKPQHFGDGTRLSIL.